These T cell receptor beta chains were read from a single sample in a study of preoperative IRX-2 immunotherapy in early breast cancer. Profiled with immunoSEQ multiplex PCR; TCRdb holds only in-frame clones, not every one. The data hold over 20,000 clones, with over 75% observed a single time. This material consisted of lymph node tissue, taken after IRX-2 immunotherapy. These receptors were collected from a human donor with breast cancer. Each CDR3 is given with its conserved first and last residue. D genes are given only for firm matches. Size tells how often a clone was seen (once, few, many) or the class of an expanded clone, and some rows leave it out.

TGTGCCAGCAGTGACCCTACAGTATCCCAGCATTTT,CASSDPTVSQHF,-,TRBJ1-5,TRBV6-8,few
TGTGCCAGCTCACCACAGGGGGCGGGTCAGCCCCAGCATTTT,CASSPQGAGQPQHF,TRBD1,TRBJ1-5,TRBV18,-
TGCGCCAGCAGCTTAGTGGGGGGAGAAAAACTGTTTTTT,CASSLVGGEKLFF,-,TRBJ1-4,TRBV23-1,-
TGTGCCACCAGCAGAGATCCTGGGGGGCTGGGATGGGAGACCCAGTACTTC,CATSRDPGGLGWETQYF,-,TRBJ2-5,TRBV15,few
TGTGCCAGCTGTCGGGCAGGGCTGGGGGAGACCCAGTACTTC,CASCRAGLGETQYF,-,TRBJ2-5,TRBV6-8,-
TGTGCCAGCAGTTTCGACCGGGGCGCAAATCAGCCCCAGCATTTT,CASSFDRGANQPQHF,-,TRBJ1-5,TRBV7-6,-
TGTGCCAGCAACCTTGGGGCTGTAATGAACACTGAAGCTTTCTTT,CASNLGAVMNTEAFF,-,TRBJ1-1,TRBV28,few
TGTGCCACCAGCAGCCTGACCGGTATCGGCACTGAAGCTTTCTTT,CATSSLTGIGTEAFF,-,TRBJ1-1,TRBV15,-
TGTGCCTGGAGTGTAGACAGGGCGAACACTGAAGCTTTCTTT,CAWSVDRANTEAFF,TRBD1,TRBJ1-1,TRBV30,-
TGTGCCAGCAGTGAAGCCAATAGCAATCAGCCCCAGCATTTT,CASSEANSNQPQHF,-,TRBJ1-5,TRBV6-1,few
TGTGCCAGTAGTATCTTAATAGTTTCGGGTATTCAGCCCCAGCATTTT,CASSILIVSGIQPQHF,-,TRBJ1-5,TRBV19,-
TGTGCCAGCAGAGACGCAGGGAAGGGGCCCCAGCATTTT,CASRDAGKGPQHF,-,TRBJ1-5,TRBV6-8,-
TGTGCCAGCTCACCACCTCAGGGGCATGGAAACACCATATATTTT,CASSPPQGHGNTIYF,-,TRBJ1-3,TRBV18,-
TGTGCCAGCAGTCCGACAGGGGAAGGTCAGCCCCAGCATTTT,CASSPTGEGQPQHF,TRBD1,TRBJ1-5,TRBV9,-
TGTGCCAGCAGTTATCTGAACACTGAAGCTTTCTTT,CASSYLNTEAFF,-,TRBJ1-1,TRBV6-7,-
TGTGCCAGCAGCGCCCGGACTAGCGGGGGGATTCAGTACTTC,CASSARTSGGIQYF,TRBD2,TRBJ2-4,TRBV2,-
TGTGCCAGCAGCCGACAGGGGGGCACAGATACGCAGTATTTT,CASSRQGGTDTQYF,TRBD1,TRBJ2-3,TRBV7-2,-
TGTGCCAGCTCACCTGGGAGGCTGCAGCCCCAGCATTTT,CASSPGRLQPQHF,-,TRBJ1-5,TRBV18,-
TGTGCCAGCAGCTTAGAGGGGCAGGGGCACAATGAGCAGTTCTTC,CASSLEGQGHNEQFF,-,TRBJ2-1,TRBV7-7,once
TGTGCCAGCAGTGTGGGGGTTGAAGCTTTCTTT,CASSVGVEAFF,-,TRBJ1-1,TRBV6-7,-
TGCACCAGCAGCCAAGATCGCGACAGGGGAACTAGCACAGATACGCAGTATTTT,CTSSQDRDRGTSTDTQYF,-,TRBJ2-3,TRBV1,once
TGTGCCAGCAGTAATACACCAGGGGGCGCGGGCCAAAGGAGGCTGTTTTTT,CASSNTPGGAGQRRLFF,TRBD1,TRBJ1-4,TRBV6-7,-
TGTGCCAGCTCACCGGACAGGGGCCGAATGGCTTTCTTT,CASSPDRGRMAFF,TRBD1,TRBJ1-1,TRBV18,-
TGTGCCGGTGAGCTTGGACAGGGGGCGATAAGAAGCTACACCTTC,CAGELGQGAIRSYTF,-,TRBJ1-2,TRBV12-2,medium-sized
TGTGCCAGCAGCTCACCCCGGACAGGAGGTGCCAGTGAAGCTTTCTTT,CASSSPRTGGASEAFF,TRBD1,TRBJ1-1,TRBV28,few
TGTGCCAGCAGGTTAAGGGACAGGTCCCTATATCCGAGCAATCAGCCCCAGCATTTT,CASRLRDRSLYPSNQPQHF,TRBD1,TRBJ1-5,TRBV6-7,-
TGTGCCAGCAGTGAAGGACAGGGGCTAAACTATGGCTACACCTTC,CASSEGQGLNYGYTF,TRBD1,TRBJ1-2,TRBV6-1,-
TGTGCCAGCAGCCAAATCAGCAATCAGGGATCCGGCTACACCTTC,CASSQISNQGSGYTF,-,TRBJ1-2,TRBV7-6,-
TGTGCCAGCAGGAGGGGAACAACCACTGAAGCTTTCTTT,CASRRGTTTEAFF,-,TRBJ1-1,TRBV6-8,-
TGTGCCAGCAGCTTTTTGAGACAGGGTGGGAACACCGGGGAGCTGTTTTTT,CASSFLRQGGNTGELFF,TRBD1,TRBJ2-2,TRBV11-3,-
TGCGCCAGCAGCTTGGCCGGGCAGGGGGATGGCTACACCTTC,CASSLAGQGDGYTF,TRBD1,TRBJ1-2,TRBV5-1,-
TGCGCCAGCAGCCCCCAGGGCACCTATGGCTACACCTTC,CASSPQGTYGYTF,-,TRBJ1-2,TRBV1,-
TGTGCCAGTAGACCGGGGTCAATCTACGGCGACTATGGCTACACCTTC,CASRPGSIYGDYGYTF,-,TRBJ1-2,TRBV19,-
TGTGCCAGCAGTTTATATGGGGGGGGCACTGAAGCTTTCTTT,CASSLYGGGTEAFF,-,TRBJ1-1,TRBV28,-
TGCGCCAGCAGCTCAACGCGTGGGGCCTACAATGAGCAGTTCTTC,CASSSTRGAYNEQFF,-,TRBJ2-1,TRBV5-1,-
TGCGCCAGCAGTGTACGGGGGAGGGATGACGAAAAACTGTTTTTT,CASSVRGRDDEKLFF,-,TRBJ1-4,TRBV10-2,-
TGTGCCAGCAGCCGAATTCTATCGACAGGTGCCCACATGGAGCAGTTCTTC,CASSRILSTGAHMEQFF,-,TRBJ2-1,TRBV14,-
TGTGCCAGTAGTCCTGGGGACAGGGTGATATCACCCCTCCACTTT,CASSPGDRVISPLHF,TRBD1,TRBJ1-6,TRBV19,-
TGTGCGAGTAGGGACCCTTACACTGAAGCTTTCTTT,CASRDPYTEAFF,-,TRBJ1-1,TRBV19,-
TGTGCCAGCAGTGAACCCAGGAACGGGGAGCTGTTTTTT,CASSEPRNGELFF,-,TRBJ2-2,TRBV21-1,-